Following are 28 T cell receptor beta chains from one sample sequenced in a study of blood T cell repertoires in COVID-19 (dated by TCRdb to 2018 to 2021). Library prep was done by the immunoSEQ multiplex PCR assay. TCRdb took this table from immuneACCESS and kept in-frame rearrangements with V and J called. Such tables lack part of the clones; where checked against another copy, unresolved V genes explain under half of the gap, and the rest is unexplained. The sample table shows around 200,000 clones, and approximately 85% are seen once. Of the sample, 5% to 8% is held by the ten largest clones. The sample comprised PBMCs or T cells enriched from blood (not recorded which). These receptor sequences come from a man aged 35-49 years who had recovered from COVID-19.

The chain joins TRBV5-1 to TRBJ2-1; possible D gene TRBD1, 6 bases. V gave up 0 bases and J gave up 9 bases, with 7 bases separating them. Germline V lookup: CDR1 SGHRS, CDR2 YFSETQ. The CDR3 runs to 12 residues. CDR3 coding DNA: TGCGCCAGCAGCTTGGGAGGGGGTGAGCAGTTCTTC. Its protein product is CASSLGGGEQFF.

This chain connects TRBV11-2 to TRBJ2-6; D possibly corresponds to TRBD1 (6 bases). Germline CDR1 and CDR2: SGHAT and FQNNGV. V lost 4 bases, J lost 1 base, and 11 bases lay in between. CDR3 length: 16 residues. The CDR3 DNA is TGTGCCAGCAGCTGGATAACAGGGTCTGGGGCCAACGTCCTGACTTTC. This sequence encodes CASSWITGSGANVLTF.

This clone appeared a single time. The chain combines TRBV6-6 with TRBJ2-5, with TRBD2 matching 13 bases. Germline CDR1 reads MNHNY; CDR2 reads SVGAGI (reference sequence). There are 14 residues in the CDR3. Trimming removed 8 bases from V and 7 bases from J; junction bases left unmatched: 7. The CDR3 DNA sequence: TGTGCCAGCGGGACTAGCGGGATTCATGGGACCCAGTACTTC. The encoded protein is CASGTSGIHGTQYF.

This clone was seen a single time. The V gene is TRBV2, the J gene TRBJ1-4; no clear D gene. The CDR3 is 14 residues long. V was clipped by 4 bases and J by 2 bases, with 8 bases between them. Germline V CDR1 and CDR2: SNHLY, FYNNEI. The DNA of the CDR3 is TGTGCCAGCAGTGGTGGTGCGACTAATGAAAAACTGTTTTTT. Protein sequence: CASSGGATNEKLFF.

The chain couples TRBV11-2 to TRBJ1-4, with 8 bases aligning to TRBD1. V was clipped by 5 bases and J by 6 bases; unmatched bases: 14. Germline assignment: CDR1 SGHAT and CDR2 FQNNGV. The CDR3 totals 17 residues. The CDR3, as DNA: TGTGCCAGCAGCCGAGACAGGGGAGGTCAAAGGCATGAAAAACTGTTTTTT. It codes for CASSRDRGGQRHEKLFF. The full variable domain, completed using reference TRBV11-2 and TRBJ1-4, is EAGVAQSPRYKIIEKRQSVAFWCNPISGHATLYWYQQILGQGPKLLIQFQNNGVVDDSQLPKDRFSAERLKGVDSTLKIQPAKLEDSAVYLCASSRDRGGQRHEKLFFGSGTQLSVL.

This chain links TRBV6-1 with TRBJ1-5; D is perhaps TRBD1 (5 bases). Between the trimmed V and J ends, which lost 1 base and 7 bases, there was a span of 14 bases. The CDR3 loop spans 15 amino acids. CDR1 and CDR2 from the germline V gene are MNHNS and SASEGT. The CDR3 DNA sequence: TGTGCCAGCAGTGAAGTAACGGGGCGGGGGCAGCCCCAGCATTTT. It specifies CASSEVTGRGQPQHF.

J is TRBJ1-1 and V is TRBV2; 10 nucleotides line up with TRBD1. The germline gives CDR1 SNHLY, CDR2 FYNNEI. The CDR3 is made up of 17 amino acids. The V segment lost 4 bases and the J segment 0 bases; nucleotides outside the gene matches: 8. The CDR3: CASSALTGGYMNTEAFF. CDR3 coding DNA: TGTGCCAGCAGTGCCCTGACAGGGGGCTACATGAACACTGAAGCTTTCTTT.

CDR3 amino acids: CASSQDPRNTEAFF. The CDR3 nucleotides read TGCGCCAGCAGCCAAGATCCTAGGAACACTGAAGCTTTCTTT. The chain couples TRBV4-1 to TRBJ1-1; no clear D gene. Germline assignment: CDR1 MGHRA and CDR2 YSYEKL. V lost 0 bases and J lost 1, with 6 bases in between. The CDR3 contains 14 residues.

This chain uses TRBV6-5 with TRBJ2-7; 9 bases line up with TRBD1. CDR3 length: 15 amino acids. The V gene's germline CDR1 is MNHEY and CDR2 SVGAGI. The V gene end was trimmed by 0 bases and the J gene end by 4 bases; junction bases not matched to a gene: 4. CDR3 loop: CASSYSGQGGYEQYF. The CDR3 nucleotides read TGTGCCAGCAGTTACTCGGGACAGGGAGGATACGAGCAGTACTTC.

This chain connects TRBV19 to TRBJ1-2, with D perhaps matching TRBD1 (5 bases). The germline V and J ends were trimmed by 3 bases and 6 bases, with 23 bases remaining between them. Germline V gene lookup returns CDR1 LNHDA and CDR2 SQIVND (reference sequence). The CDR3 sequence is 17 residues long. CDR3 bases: TGTGCCAGTAGTATTATGAATCGACTTGGGGCATTGGATGGCTACACCTTC. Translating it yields CASSIMNRLGALDGYTF.

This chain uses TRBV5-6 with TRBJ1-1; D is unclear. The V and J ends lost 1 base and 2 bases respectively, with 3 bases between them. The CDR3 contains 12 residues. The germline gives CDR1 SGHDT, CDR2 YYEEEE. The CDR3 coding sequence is TGTGCCAGCAGCTTGACAAACACTGAAGCTTTCTTT. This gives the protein CASSLTNTEAFF.

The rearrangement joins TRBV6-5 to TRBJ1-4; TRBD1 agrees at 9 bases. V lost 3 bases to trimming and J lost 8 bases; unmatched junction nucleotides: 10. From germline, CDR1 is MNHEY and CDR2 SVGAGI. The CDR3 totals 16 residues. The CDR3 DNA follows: TGTGCCAGCAGTTATTCGTTGACAGGGGGGGAGGAAAAACTGTTTTTT. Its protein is CASSYSLTGGEEKLFF.

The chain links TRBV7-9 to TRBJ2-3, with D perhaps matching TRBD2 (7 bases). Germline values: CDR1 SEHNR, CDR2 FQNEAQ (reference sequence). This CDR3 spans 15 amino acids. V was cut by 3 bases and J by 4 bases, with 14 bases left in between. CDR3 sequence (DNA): TGTGCCAGCAGCTTGGCGGGGGCCTCCCCAGATACGCAGTATTTT. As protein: CASSLAGASPDTQYF.

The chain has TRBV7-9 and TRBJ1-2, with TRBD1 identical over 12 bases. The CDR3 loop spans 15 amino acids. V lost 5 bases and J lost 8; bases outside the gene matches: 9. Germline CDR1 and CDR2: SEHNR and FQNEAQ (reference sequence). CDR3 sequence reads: CASSQGTGGLRGYTF. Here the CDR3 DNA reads TGTGCCAGCAGCCAGGGGACAGGGGGCCTCCGAGGCTACACCTTC.

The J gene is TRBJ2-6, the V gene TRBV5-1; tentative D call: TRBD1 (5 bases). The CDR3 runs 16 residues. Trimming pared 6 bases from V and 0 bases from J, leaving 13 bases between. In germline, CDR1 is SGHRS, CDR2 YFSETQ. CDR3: CASTDNLRSGANVLTF. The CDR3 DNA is TGCGCCAGCACGGACAATTTGCGCTCTGGGGCCAACGTCCTGACTTTC.

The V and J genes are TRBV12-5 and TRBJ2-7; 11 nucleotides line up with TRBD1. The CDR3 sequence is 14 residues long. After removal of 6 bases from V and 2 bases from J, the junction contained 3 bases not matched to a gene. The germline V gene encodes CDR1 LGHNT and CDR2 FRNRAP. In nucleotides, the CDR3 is TGTGCTAGTGGCCCGGGACAGGGGGCCTACGAGCAGTACTTC. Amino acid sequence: CASGPGQGAYEQYF.

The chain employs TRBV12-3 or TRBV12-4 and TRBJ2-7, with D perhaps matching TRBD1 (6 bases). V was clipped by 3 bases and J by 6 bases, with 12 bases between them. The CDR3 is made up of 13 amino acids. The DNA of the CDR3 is TGTGCCAGCAGTTTCGGCAGGGGTTCCGAGCAGTACTTC. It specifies CASSFGRGSEQYF.

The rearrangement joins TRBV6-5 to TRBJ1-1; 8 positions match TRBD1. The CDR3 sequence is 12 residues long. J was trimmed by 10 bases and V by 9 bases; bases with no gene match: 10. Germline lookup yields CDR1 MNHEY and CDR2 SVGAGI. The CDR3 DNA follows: TGTGCCAGTTCAGGGGGCGCGTCCAGAGCTTTCTTT. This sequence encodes CASSGGASRAFF.

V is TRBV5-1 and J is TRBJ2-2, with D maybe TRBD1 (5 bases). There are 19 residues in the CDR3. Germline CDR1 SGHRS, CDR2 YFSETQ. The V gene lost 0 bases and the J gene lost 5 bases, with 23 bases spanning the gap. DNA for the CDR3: TGCGCCAGCAGCTTGGGCCGTCAGGGTTTCTCCTCGGAGACCGGGGAGCTGTTTTTT. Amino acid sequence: CASSLGRQGFSSETGELFF.

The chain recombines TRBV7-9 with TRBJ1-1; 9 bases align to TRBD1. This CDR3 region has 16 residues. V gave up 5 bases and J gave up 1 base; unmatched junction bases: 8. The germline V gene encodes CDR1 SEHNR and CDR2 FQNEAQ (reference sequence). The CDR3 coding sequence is TGTGCCAGCAGCGTAGGGACAGGGTTGAGGAACACTGAAGCTTTCTTT. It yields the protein CASSVGTGLRNTEAFF. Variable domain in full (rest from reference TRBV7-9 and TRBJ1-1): DTGVSQNPRHKITKRGQNVTFRCDPISEHNRLYWYRQTLGQGPEFLTYFQNEAQLEKSRLLSDRFSAERPKGSFSTLEIQRTEQGDSAMYLCASSVGTGLRNTEAFFGQGTRLTVV.

The chain's CDR3 is CASSLAPGEYGYTF. In DNA, the CDR3 is TGTGCCAGCAGCTTAGCGCCGGGGGAATATGGCTACACCTTC. This chain connects TRBV7-2 to TRBJ1-2; D is possibly TRBD1 (5 bases). V was pared by 0 bases and J by 5 bases, with 10 bases between. CDR3 length equals 14 residues. Germline V gene sequence: CDR1 SGHTA, CDR2 FQGNSA.

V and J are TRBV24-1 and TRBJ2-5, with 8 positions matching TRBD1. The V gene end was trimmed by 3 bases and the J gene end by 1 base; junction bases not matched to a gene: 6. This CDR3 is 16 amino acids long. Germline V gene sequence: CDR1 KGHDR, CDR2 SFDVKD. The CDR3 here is CATSDGDRRVQETQYF. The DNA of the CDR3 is TGTGCCACCAGTGATGGGGACAGGAGGGTCCAAGAGACCCAGTACTTC.

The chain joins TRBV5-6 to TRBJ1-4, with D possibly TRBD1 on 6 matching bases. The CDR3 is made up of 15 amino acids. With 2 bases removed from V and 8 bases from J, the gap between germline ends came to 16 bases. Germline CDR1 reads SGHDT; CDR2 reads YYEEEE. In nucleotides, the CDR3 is TGTGCCAGCAGCTTTGGCGCAGGGGTGGACGAAAAACTGTTTTTT. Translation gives CASSFGAGVDEKLFF. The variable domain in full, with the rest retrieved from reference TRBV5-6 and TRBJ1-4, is DAGVTQSPTHLIKTRGQQVTLRCSPKSGHDTVSWYQQALGQGPQFIFQYYEEEERQRGNFPDRFSGHQFPNYSSELNVNALLLGDSALYLCASSFGAGVDEKLFFGSGTQLSVL.

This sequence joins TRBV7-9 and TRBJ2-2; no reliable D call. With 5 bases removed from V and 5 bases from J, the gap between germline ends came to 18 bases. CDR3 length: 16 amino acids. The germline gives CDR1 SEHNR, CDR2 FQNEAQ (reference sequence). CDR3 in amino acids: CASSTPSKTKTGELFF. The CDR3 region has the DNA TGTGCCAGCAGCACCCCATCAAAGACAAAAACCGGGGAGCTGTTTTTT.

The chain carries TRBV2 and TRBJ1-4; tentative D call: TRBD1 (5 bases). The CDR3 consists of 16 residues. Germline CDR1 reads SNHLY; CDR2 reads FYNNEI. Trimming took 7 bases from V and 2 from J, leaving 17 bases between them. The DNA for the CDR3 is TGTGCCAGCACCCCATGGGGGGGTGGTACTAATGAAAAACTGTTTTTT. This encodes CASTPWGGGTNEKLFF. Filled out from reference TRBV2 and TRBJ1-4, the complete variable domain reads EPEVTQTPSHQVTQMGQEVILRCVPISNHLYFYWYRQILGQKVEFLVSFYNNEISEKSEIFDDQFSVERPDGSNFTLKIRSTKLEDSAMYFCASTPWGGGTNEKLFFGSGTQLSVL.

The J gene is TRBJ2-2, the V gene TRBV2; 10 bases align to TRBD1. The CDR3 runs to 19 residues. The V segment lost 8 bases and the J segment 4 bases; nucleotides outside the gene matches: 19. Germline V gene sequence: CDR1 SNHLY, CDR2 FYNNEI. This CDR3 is CASSTRQGARSLSTGELFF. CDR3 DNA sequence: TGTGCCAGCTCCACTAGACAGGGGGCGCGAAGTTTGAGCACCGGGGAGCTGTTTTTT.

CDR3 in amino acids: CASSLYLPSRDEKLFF. In nucleotides, the CDR3 is TGTGCCAGCAGCTTATATCTGCCCTCGAGGGATGAAAAACTGTTTTTT. The rearrangement uses TRBV7-9 and TRBJ1-4, with D uncertain. CDR3 size: 16 residues. V gave up 2 bases and J gave up 6 bases, with 16 bases separating them. The germline CDR1 and CDR2 sequences are SEHNR and FQNEAQ (reference sequence).

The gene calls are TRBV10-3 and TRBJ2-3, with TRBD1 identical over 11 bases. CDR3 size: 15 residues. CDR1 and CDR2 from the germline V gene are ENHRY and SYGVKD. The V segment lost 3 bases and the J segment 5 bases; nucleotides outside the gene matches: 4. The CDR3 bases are TGTGCCATCAGTGACCGGACAGGGGGCATAGATACGCAGTATTTT. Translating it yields CAISDRTGGIDTQYF.